The present T cell receptor beta chain was sequenced within a study of cytotoxic CD8 clonotypes in ibrutinib-treated CLL. V trimming: 0 bases; J trimming: 2 bases; junction bases outside the gene matches: 5. The CDR3 length is 15 residues. The germline V gene has CDR1 SGHRS and CDR2 YFSETQ. Points from the study as a whole: Public clonotypes, found uncommonly, either contracted or stayed stable on treatment.

Using immunoSEQ multiplex PCR, the repertoire was profiled, and TCRdb retains in-frame clones only, with some absent. The table has approximately 70,000 clones, about nine tenths seen once. Of note for this clone: Its antigen is currently unknown.

This sample comprised PBMCs, obtained after 12 months of ibrutinib treatment. This chain connects TRBV5-1 to TRBJ2-7; 7 positions match TRBD2. The clonotype originates from a human donor with chronic lymphocytic leukemia. The CDR3 sequence: CASSLGGTTPYEQYF. The DNA of the CDR3 is TGCGCCAGCAGCTTGGGAGGGACTACCCCCTACGAGCAGTACTTC.